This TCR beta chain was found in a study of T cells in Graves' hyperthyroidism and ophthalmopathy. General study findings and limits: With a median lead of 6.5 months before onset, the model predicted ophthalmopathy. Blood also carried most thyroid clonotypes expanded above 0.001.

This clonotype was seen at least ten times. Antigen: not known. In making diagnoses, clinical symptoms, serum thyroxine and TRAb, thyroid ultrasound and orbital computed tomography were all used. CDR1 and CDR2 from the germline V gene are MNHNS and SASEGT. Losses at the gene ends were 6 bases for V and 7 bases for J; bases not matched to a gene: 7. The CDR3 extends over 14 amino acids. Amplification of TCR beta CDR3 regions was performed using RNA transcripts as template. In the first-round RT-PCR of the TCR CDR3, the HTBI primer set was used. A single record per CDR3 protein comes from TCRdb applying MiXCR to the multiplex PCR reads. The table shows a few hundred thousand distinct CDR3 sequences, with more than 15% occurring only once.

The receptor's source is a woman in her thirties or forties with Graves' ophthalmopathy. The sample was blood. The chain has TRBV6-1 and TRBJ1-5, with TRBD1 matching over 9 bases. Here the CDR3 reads CASRQQGAAQPQHF. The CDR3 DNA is TGTGCCAGCAGGCAACAGGGGGCCGCGCAGCCCCAGCATTTT.